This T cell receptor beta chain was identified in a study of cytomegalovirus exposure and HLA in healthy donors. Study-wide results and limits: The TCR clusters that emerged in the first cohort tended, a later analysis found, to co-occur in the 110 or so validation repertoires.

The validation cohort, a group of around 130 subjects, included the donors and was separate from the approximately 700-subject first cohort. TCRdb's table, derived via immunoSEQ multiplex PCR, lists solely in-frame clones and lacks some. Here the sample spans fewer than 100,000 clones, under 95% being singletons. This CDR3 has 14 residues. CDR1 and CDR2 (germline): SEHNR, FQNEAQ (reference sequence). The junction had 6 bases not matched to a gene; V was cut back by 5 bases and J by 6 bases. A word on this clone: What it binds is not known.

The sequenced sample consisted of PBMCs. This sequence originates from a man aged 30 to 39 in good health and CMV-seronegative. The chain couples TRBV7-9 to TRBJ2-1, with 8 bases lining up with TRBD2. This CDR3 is CASSEYGTSNEQFF. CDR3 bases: TGTGCCAGCAGCGAATACGGGACTAGCAATGAGCAGTTCTTC.